This T cell receptor beta chain was identified in a study of cytomegalovirus exposure and HLA in healthy donors. Unmatched junction bases numbered 4, after V lost 5 bases and J lost 0 bases. Germline-derived CDR1 and CDR2 are MGHRA and YSYEKL. CDR3 size: 15 residues. A single count supports this clone. The PCR was carried out with 60 Vbeta primers and 13 Jbeta primers. The data were produced by immunoSEQ multiplex PCR, yet TCRdb's version contains in-frame clones alone and is incomplete. The sample has around 78,000 clones, 65% to 80% seen once. The rearrangement links TRBV4-1 to TRBJ1-1; 9 positions match TRBD1. The specimen sequenced was PBMCs. The receptor was isolated from a woman aged 40-49 years in good health and CMV-seropositive. The CDR3 coding sequence is TGCGCCAGCAGCGACGGACAGGGGATGAACACTGAAGCTTTCTTT. As protein: CASSDGQGMNTEAFF.